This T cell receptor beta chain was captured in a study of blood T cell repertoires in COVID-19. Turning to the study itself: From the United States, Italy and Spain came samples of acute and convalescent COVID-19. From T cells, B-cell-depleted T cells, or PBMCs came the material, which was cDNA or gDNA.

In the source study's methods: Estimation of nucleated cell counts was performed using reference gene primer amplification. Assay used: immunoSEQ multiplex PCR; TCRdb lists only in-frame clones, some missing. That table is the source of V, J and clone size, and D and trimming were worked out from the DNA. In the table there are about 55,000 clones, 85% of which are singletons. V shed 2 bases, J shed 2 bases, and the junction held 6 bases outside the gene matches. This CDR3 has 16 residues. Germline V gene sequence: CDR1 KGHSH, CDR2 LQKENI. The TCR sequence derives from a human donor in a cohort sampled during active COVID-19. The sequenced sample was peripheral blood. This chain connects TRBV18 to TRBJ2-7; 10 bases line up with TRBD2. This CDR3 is CASSPASGRGAYEQYF. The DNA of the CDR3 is TGTGCCAGCTCACCAGCGAGCGGGAGGGGGGCCTACGAGCAGTACTTC.